This TCR beta chain appears in the sequencing data of a study of early T cells in non-severe SARS-CoV-2 infection. Study-wide results and limits: Matching with VDJdb favored anti-spike CD8 responses (missing private and CD4 specificities).

V shed 3 bases, J shed 3 bases, and the junction held 11 bases outside the gene matches. The CDR3 loop spans 17 amino acids. Germline lookup yields CDR1 MNHNS and CDR2 SASEGT. From the 5' RACE reads, TCRdb called clonotypes with MiXCR, one entry per CDR3 protein. The sample has 30,000 or so distinct CDR3 sequences; 5.5% to 8% are singletons. This clonotype was counted many times. The antigen is undetermined. Source material: whole blood. The receptor comes from an adult who was a healthcare worker with PCR-confirmed SARS-CoV-2 infection or an uninfected control (not recorded which). The chain has TRBV6-1 and TRBJ2-3, with 8 bases identical to TRBD2. DNA for the CDR3: TGTGCCAGCAGTGACCCACTTGAAGCGGGAGAGACAGATACGCAGTATTTT. It encodes CASSDPLEAGETDTQYF.